A single sample is the source of the 4 T cell receptor beta chains below, sequenced in a study of Ad26.COV2.S vaccination and SARS-CoV-2 variants (dated by TCRdb to the early 2020s). The treatment or condition label, read with the paper, signifies: 19 received Ad26.COV2.S at low or high dose, single or two shots; 5 received placebo; per-sample allocation not given. For vaccine and placebo recipients, repertoires were sequenced using samples collected on day 63 after the first injection. Library method: the immunoSEQ multiplex PCR assay. Drawn from immuneACCESS, this table holds only the in-frame rearrangements with V and J called that TCRdb kept. Clones are partly lost; checked studies trace under half to an unresolved V gene and leave the rest unexplained. The sample records 440,000 or so clones, about 90% of which are singletons. Jointly, the top ten make up around 4.5% of the sample. The input for sequencing was peripheral blood, taken in a trial of Ad26.COV2.S vaccine versus placebo. The receptors stem from a person aged 18-65 years who received the Ad26.COV2.S COVID-19 vaccine or a placebo.

A few counts support this clone. The chain links TRBV7-8 to TRBJ2-5; D is unresolved. CDR1 is SGHVS, CDR2 FQNEAQ, per germline. The V and J ends lost 3 bases and 5 bases respectively, with 16 bases between them. This CDR3 is built from 15 residues. The CDR3 DNA is TGTGCCAGCAGCTTCCGTCCAGACTTGGAGGAGACCCAGTACTTC. Translating it yields CASSFRPDLEETQYF.

This clone was seen only once. This rearrangement joins TRBV28 to TRBJ2-3; TRBD1 agrees at 7 bases. V gave up 6 bases and J gave up 0 bases; unmatched junction bases: 9. CDR3 size: 16 residues. Per the germline V gene, CDR1 is MDHEN and CDR2 is SYDVKM. The CDR3 reads CASRSTGALSTDTQYF. CDR3 coding DNA: TGTGCCAGCAGATCAACAGGGGCCCTTAGCACAGATACGCAGTATTTT.

The chain has TRBV6-2 or TRBV6-3 and TRBJ1-5, with 7 nucleotides matching TRBD1. Losses at the gene ends were 5 bases for V and 0 bases for J; bases not matched to a gene: 10. Germline CDR1 reads MNHEY; CDR2 reads SVGEGT. The CDR3 has 17 residues. CDR3 loop: CASSNEDRDYSNQPQHF. CDR3 sequence (DNA): TGTGCCAGCAGTAACGAAGACAGGGACTATAGCAATCAGCCCCAGCATTTT.

As DNA, the CDR3 is TGTGCCAGCTGTACAGGGGGGAACACCGGGGAGCTGTTTTTT. Translated: CASCTGGNTGELFF. V and J are TRBV6-5 and TRBJ2-2; 8 bases match TRBD1. CDR3 length: 14 amino acids. With 8 bases clipped from V and 1 base from J, the junction kept 3 bases outside the gene matches. CDR1 is MNHEY, CDR2 SVGAGI, per germline.